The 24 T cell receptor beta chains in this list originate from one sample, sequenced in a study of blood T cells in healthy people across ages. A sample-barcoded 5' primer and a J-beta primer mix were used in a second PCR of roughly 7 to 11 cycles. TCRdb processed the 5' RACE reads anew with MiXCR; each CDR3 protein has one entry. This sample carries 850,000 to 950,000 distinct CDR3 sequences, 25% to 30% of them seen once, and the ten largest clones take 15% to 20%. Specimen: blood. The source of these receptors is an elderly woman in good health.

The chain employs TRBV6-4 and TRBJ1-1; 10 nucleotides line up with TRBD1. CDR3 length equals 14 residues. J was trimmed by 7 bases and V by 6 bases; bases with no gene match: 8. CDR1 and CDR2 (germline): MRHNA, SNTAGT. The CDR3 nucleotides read TGTGCCAGCAGCTTGACAGGGGGCGTGGGTGAAGCTTTCTTT. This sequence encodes CASSLTGGVGEAFF.

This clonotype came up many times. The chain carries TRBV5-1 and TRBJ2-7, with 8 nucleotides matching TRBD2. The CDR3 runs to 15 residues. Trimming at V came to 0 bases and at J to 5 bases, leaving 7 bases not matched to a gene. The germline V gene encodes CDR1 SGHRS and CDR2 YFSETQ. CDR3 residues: CASSLAPGGEDEQYF. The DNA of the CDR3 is TGCGCCAGCAGCTTGGCCCCGGGAGGGGAGGACGAGCAGTACTTC.

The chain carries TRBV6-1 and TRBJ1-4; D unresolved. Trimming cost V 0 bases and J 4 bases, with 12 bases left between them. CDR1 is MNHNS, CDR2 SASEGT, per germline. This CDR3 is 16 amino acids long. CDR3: CASSEALWPINEKLFF. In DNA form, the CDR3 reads TGTGCCAGCAGTGAAGCCTTATGGCCAATTAATGAAAAACTGTTTTTT.

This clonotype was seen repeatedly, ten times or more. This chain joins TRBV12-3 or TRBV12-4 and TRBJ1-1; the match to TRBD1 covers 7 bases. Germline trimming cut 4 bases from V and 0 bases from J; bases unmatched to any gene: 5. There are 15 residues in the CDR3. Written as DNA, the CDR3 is TGTGCCAGCAGTTCTAGGGGGCGTTTGAACACTGAAGCTTTCTTT. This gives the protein CASSSRGRLNTEAFF.

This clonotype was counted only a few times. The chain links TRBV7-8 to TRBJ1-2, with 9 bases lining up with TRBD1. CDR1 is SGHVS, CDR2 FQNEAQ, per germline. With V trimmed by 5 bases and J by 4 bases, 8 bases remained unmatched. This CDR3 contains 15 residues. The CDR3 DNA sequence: TGTGCCAGCAGCGTCGGGACAGGGAATCCCTATGGCTACACCTTC. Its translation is CASSVGTGNPYGYTF.

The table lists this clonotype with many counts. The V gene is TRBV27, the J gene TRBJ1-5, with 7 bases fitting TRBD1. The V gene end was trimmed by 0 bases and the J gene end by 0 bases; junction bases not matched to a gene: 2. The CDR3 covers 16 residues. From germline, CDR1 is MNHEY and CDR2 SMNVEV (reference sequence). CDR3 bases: TGTGCCAGCAGTTTATCGGCAGGGGGTAGCAATCAGCCCCAGCATTTT. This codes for CASSLSAGGSNQPQHF.

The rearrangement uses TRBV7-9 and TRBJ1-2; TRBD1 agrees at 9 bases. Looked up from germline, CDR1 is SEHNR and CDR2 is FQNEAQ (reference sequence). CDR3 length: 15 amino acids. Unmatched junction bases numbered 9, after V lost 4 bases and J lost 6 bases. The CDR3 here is CASSSTRQGEDGYTF. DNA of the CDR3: TGTGCCAGCAGCTCCACCCGACAGGGGGAAGATGGCTACACCTTC.

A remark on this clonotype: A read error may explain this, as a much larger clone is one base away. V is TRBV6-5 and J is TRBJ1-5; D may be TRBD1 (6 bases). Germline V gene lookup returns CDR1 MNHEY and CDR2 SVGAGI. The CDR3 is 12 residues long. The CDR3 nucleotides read TGTACCACCAGGGAGGGGGATCAGCCCCAGCATTTT. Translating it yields CTTREGDQPQHF.

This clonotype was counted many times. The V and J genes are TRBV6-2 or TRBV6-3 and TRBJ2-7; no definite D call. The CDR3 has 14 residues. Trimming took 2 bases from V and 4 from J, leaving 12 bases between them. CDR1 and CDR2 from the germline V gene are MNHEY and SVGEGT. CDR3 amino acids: CASSYRVVYYEQYF. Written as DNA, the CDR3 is TGTGCCAGCAGTTACAGAGTCGTCTATTACGAGCAGTACTTC.

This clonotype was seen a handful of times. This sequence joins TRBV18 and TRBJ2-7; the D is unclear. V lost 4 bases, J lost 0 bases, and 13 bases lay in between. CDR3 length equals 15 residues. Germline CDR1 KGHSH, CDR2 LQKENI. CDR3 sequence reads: CASSLADGASYEQYF. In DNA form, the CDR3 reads TGTGCCAGCTCACTCGCGGACGGCGCCTCCTACGAGCAGTACTTC.

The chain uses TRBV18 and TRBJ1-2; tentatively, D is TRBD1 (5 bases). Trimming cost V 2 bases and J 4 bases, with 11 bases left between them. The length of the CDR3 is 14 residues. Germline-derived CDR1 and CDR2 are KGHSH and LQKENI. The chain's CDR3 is CASSPVEGTYGYTF. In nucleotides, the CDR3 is TGTGCCAGCTCACCAGTCGAGGGGACCTATGGCTACACCTTC.

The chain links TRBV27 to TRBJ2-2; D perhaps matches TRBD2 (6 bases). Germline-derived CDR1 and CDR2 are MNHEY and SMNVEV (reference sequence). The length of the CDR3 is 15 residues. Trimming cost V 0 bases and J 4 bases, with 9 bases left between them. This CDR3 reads CASSLSGLITGELFF. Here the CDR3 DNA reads TGTGCCAGCAGTTTATCGGGACTGATCACCGGGGAGCTGTTTTTT.

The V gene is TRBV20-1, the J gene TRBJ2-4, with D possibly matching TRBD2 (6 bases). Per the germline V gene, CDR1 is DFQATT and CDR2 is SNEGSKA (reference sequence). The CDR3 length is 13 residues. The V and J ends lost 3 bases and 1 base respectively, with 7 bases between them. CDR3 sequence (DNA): TGCAGTGCTAGGCGGGACGCCAAAAACATTCAGTACTTC. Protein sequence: CSARRDAKNIQYF.

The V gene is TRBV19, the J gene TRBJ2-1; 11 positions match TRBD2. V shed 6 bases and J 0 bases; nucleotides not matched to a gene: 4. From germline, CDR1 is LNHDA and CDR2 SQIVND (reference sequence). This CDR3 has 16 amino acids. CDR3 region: CASRSSGGHSYNEQFF. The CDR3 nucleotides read TGTGCCAGTAGGTCTAGCGGGGGGCACTCCTACAATGAGCAGTTCTTC.

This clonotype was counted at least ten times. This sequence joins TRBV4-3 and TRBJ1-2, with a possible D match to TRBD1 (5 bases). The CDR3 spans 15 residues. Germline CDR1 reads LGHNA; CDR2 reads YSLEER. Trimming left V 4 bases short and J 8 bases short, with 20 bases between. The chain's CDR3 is CASSPSGEGRGGYTF. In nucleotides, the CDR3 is TGCGCCAGCAGCCCCTCGGGAGAGGGGAGAGGGGGCTACACCTTC.

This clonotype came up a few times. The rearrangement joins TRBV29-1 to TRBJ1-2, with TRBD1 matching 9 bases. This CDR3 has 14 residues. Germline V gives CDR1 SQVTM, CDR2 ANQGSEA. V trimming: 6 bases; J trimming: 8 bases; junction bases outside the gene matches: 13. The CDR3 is CSVGAGTGSRGYTF. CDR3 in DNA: TGCAGCGTAGGAGCCGGGACAGGGAGTCGCGGCTACACCTTC.

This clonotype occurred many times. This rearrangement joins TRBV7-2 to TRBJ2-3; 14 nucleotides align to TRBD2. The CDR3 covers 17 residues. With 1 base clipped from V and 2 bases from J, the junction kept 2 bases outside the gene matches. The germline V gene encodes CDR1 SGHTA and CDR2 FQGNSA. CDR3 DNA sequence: TGTGCCAGCAGCTTAGGACTAGCGGGGGGGCCCACAGATACGCAGTATTTT. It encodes CASSLGLAGGPTDTQYF.

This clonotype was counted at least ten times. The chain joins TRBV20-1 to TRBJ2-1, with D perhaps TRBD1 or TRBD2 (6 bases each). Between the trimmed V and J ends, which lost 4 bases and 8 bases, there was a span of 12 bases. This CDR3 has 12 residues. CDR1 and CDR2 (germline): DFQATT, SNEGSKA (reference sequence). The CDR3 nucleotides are TGCAGTGCTACATTCGGGGGCGATGAGCAGTTCTTC. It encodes CSATFGGDEQFF.

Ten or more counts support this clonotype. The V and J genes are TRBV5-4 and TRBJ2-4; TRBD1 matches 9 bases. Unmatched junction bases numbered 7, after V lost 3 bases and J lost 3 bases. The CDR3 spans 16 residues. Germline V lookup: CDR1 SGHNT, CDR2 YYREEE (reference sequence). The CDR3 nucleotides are TGTGCCAGCAGCTCCACAGGGGGCTTTGGCAAAAACATTCAGTACTTC. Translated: CASSSTGGFGKNIQYF.

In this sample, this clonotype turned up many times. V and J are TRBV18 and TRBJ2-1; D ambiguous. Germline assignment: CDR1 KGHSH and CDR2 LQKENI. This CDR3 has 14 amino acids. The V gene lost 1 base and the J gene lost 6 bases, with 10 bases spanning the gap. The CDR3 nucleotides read TGTGCCAGCTCACCACGAGAAAGCCTCAATGAGCAGTTCTTC. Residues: CASSPRESLNEQFF.

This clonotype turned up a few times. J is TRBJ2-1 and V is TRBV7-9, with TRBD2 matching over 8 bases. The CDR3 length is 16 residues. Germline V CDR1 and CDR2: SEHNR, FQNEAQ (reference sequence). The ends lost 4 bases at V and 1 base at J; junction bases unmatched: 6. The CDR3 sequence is CASSSPRGGSYNEQFF. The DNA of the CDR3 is TGTGCCAGCAGCTCCCCCCGGGGGGGTTCCTACAATGAGCAGTTCTTC.

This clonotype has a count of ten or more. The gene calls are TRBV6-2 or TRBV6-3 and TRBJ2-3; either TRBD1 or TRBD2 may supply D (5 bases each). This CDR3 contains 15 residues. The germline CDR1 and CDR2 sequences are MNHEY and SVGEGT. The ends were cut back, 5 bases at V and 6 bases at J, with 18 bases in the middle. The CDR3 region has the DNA TGTGCCAGCAGTCCCCACACCGGGACCCGGGATACGCAGTATTTT. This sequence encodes CASSPHTGTRDTQYF.

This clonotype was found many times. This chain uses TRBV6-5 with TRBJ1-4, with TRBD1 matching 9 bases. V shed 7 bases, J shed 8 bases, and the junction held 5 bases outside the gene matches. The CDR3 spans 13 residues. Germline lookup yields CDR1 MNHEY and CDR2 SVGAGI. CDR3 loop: CASKGQGNEKLFF. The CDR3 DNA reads TGTGCCAGCAAAGGACAGGGGAACGAAAAACTGTTTTTT.

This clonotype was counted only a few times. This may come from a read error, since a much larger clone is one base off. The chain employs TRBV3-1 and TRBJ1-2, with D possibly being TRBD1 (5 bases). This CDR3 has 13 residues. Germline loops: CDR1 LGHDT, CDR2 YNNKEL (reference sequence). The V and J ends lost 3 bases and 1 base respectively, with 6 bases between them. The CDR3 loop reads CASSQTDNYGYTF. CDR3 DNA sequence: TGTGCCAGCAGCCAGACAGATAACTATGGCTACACCTTC.